A few counts support the clone carrying this T cell receptor (beta chain). This sample is part of a study of T cells after yellow fever vaccination. Germline assignment: CDR1 SGHRS and CDR2 YFSETQ. V dropped 5 bases and J dropped 5; count of bases not matched to a gene: 10. This CDR3 spans 15 amino acids. TCRdb processed the 5' RACE reads anew with MiXCR; each CDR3 protein has one entry. The sample has 50,000 or so distinct CDR3 sequences; 7.4% are singletons. The specimen was CD8+ T cells sorted from PBMCs, collected about 2 weeks after the first yellow fever vaccination. This TCR came from a young man who received the YFV17D yellow fever vaccine. This chain uses TRBV5-1 with TRBJ2-5; TRBD1 agrees at 9 bases. The CDR3 reads CASSPDRGDVETQYF. The CDR3 DNA reads TGCGCCAGCAGTCCGGACAGGGGTGACGTGGAGACCCAGTACTTC.